The entry below gives a single T cell receptor beta chain sequence along with its context. The antigen is undetermined. A much larger clone differs by one base, so this may be a read error. This same CDR3 is encoded by further DNA sequences in the sample. This entry belongs to a study of Ad26.COV2.S vaccination and SARS-CoV-2 variants. Study-wide results and limits: A substantial breadth of spike-specific CD8+ and CD4+ T cell responses after vaccination has been reported.

TCRdb keeps only in-frame clones here, not all; method: immunoSEQ multiplex PCR. The table lists fewer than 400,000 clones, about 85% of them singletons. Germline V gene lookup returns CDR1 LGHDT and CDR2 YNNKEL (reference sequence). V lost 0 bases and J lost 6, with 2 bases in between. The CDR3 loop spans 12 amino acids. The treatment here: around 19 received Ad26.COV2.S at low or high dose, single or two shots; 5 received placebo; per-sample allocation not given. Samples were taken on day 63 after the first vaccine or placebo injection. This vaccine is an Ad26 vector that expresses the Wuhan-strain SARS-CoV-2 spike.

This rearrangement joins TRBV3-1 (or the pseudogene TRBV3-2) to TRBJ2-2; D call uncertain. Sequenced material: peripheral blood, taken in a trial of Ad26.COV2.S vaccine versus placebo. This TCR derives from a person aged 18-65 years who received the Ad26.COV2.S COVID-19 vaccine or a placebo. The CDR3 sequence: CASSQEPGELFF. As DNA, the CDR3 is TGTGCCAGCAGCCAAGAGCCCGGGGAGCTGTTTTTT.